The entry that follows covers one T cell receptor (beta chain) sequence. No antigen is known for it. Repertoires were generated with immunoSEQ multiplex PCR, while TCRdb's copy carries only in-frame clones and drops some. Of some 3,300 clones in the sample, roughly 70% are singletons; the top ten hold 20%. This specimen comes from a study of coeliac disease. About the research overall: Without high-resolution HLA typing, biased TRBV7-2 usage was queried. Overall study findings and caveats: TRB repertoires were largely private, with most amino acid sequences found in only one sample. Of coeliac lamina propria samples, about 55% of the 18 held published gliadin-specific TRB sequences, versus 1 of 6 controls.

This CDR3 has 14 residues. Germline CDR1 reads SNHLY; CDR2 reads FYNNEI. V was pared by 5 bases and J by 8 bases, with 6 bases of the junction left unmatched. This TCR was sampled from a man older than 75 without celiac disease. Sequencing was performed on lymphocytes from the gut lamina propria. The chain has TRBV2 and TRBJ1-6, with 7 bases that match TRBD1. CDR3 bases: TGTGCCAGCAGTCCGACAGGGTATGATTCACCCCTCCACTTT. It codes for CASSPTGYDSPLHF.